Sequencing of this T cell receptor (beta chain) was carried out in a study of T cells in Graves' hyperthyroidism and ophthalmopathy. As for the study in general: It was at initial diagnosis, before any treatment, that peripheral blood was collected.

This CDR3 spans 12 amino acids. The V gene's germline CDR1 is SGHTA and CDR2 FQGNSA. V shed 1 base and J 9 bases; nucleotides not matched to a gene: 2. Diagnoses used clinical symptoms, serum thyroxine and TRAb, thyroid ultrasound and orbital computed tomography. The source material, RNA transcripts, was used to amplify TCR beta CDR3 regions. HTBI primers drove first-round RT-PCR of the TCR CDR3. In TCRdb, the multiplex PCR reads were re-called with MiXCR into one record per CDR3 protein. This table has 700,000 to 950,000 distinct CDR3 sequences, around a third appearing once. In its sample, this clonotype was seen a few times. The antigen remains unidentified. Regarding the study as a whole: The model foresaw ophthalmopathy a median around 6 months prior to onset. Clonotypes that were expanded in thyroid above 0.001 mostly appeared in blood too.

Sequenced sample: blood. The J gene is TRBJ2-7, the V gene TRBV7-2; the match to TRBD2 covers 8 bases. The receptor was derived from a woman in her forties with Graves' hyperthyroidism. CDR3 amino acids: CASSLDRGGQYF. The CDR3 DNA sequence: TGTGCCAGCAGCTTAGATCGGGGGGGGCAGTACTTC.